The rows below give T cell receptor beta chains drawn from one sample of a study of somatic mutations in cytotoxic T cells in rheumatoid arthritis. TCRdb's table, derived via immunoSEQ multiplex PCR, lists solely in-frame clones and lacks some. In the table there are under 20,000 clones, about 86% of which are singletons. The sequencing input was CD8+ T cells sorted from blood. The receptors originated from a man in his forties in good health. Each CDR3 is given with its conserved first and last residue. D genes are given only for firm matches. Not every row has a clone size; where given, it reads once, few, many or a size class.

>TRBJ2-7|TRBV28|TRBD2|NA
CASSLAGGWGEQYF
TGTGCCAGCAGTTTAGCGGGGGGCTGGGGGGAGCAGTACTTC
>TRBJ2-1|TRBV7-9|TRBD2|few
CASSPLAGGLDNEQFF
TGTGCCAGCAGCCCTCTGGCGGGAGGGCTGGACAATGAGCAGTTCTTC
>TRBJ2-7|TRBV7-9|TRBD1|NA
CASSLARQGTYEQYF
TGTGCCAGCAGCTTAGCGCGACAGGGGACCTACGAGCAGTACTTC
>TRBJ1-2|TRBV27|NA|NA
CASSFLDQGGYTF
TGTGCCAGCAGTTTCTTGGACCAAGGAGGCTACACCTTC
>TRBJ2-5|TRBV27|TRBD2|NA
CASSLTSGTRGTQYF
TGTGCCAGCAGTTTAACTAGCGGGACCCGGGGGACCCAGTACTTC
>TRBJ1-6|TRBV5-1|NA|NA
CASSPDRRYYSPLHF
TGCGCCAGCAGCCCGGACAGAAGGTACTATTCACCCCTCCACTTT
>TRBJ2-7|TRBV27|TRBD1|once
CASSLVGRGREQYF
TGTGCCAGCAGTTTAGTGGGCAGGGGGCGCGAGCAGTACTTC
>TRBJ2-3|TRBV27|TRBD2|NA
CASSLTSGRDTQYF
TGTGCCAGCAGCCTGACTAGCGGCCGGGATACGCAGTATTTT
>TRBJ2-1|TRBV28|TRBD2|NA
CASSLRLAGVGYNEQFF
TGTGCCAGCAGTTTGAGGCTAGCGGGAGTTGGCTACAATGAGCAGTTCTTC
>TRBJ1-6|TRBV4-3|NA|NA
CASSQDHRGRNSPLHF
TGCGCCAGCAGCCAAGATCACCGGGGTAGGAATTCACCCCTCCACTTT
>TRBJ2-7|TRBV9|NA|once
CASSASGEVAPSHEQYF
TGTGCCAGCAGCGCCTCAGGGGAGGTTGCTCCATCCCACGAGCAGTACTTC
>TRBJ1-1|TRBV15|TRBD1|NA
CATSRVGGDRVNTEAFF
TGTGCCACCAGCAGAGTTGGCGGGGACAGGGTAAATACTGAAGCTTTCTTT
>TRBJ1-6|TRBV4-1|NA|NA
CASSQEVGQGGGPLHF
TGCGCCAGCAGCCAAGAAGTAGGTCAGGGCGGTGGACCCCTCCACTTT
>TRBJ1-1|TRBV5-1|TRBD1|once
CASRSTGAMNTEAFF
TGCGCCAGCAGGTCAACAGGGGCTATGAACACTGAAGCTTTCTTT
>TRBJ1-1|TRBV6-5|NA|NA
CASSYLGPLNTEASF
TGTGCCAGCAGTTACCTCGGTCCCTTGAACACTGAAGCTTCCTTT
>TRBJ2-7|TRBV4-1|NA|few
CASSQAFVSGEQYF
TGCGCCAGCAGCCAAGCCTTTGTTTCTGGCGAGCAGTACTTC
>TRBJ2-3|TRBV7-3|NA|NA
CASSLVSGDLDTQYF
TGTGCCAGCAGCTTGGTCTCTGGAGATCTAGATACGCAGTATTTT
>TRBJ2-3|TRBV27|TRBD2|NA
CASSPSTGRTDTQYF
TGTGCCAGCAGTCCAAGTACCGGGAGGACAGATACGCAGTATTTT
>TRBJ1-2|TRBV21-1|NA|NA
CASDLPPEIF
TGTGCCAGCGACCTTCCCCCAGAAATCTTC
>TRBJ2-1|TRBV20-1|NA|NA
CSATPEEQFF
TGCAGTGCAACCCCTGAAGAGCAGTTCTTC
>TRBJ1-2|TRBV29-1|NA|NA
CSVTSRTRGYTF
TGCAGCGTGACCAGTAGGACTCGAGGCTACACCTTC
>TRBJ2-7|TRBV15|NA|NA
CATSTREGKVQYF
TGTGCCACCAGTACCCGGGAAGGAAAGGTGCAGTACTTC
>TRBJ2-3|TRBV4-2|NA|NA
CASSQGHRSSTDTQYF
TGTGCCAGCAGCCAAGGTCACAGATCTAGCACAGATACGCAGTATTTT
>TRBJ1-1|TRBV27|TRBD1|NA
CASSSLTGMNTEAFF
TGTGCCAGCAGTTCCCTGACAGGGATGAACACTGAAGCTTTCTTT
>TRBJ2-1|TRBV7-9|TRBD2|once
CASSTGLAASYNEQFF
TGTGCCAGCAGCACCGGACTAGCAGCCTCCTACAATGAGCAGTTCTTC
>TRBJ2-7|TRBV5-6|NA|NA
CASRQGRGSYEQYF
TGTGCCAGCAGACAGGGGCGGGGCTCCTACGAGCAGTACTTC
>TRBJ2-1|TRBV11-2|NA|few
CASSRWGNEQFF
TGTGCCAGCAGCCGCTGGGGGAATGAGCAGTTCTTC
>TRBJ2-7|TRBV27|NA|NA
CASRLSRVGRGEYEQYF
TGTGCCAGCAGGCTCTCCCGGGTCGGCAGGGGAGAGTACGAGCAGTACTTC
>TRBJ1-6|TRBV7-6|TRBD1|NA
CASSPNRGDYNSPLHF
TGTGCCAGCAGCCCAAACAGGGGTGACTATAATTCACCCCTCCACTTT
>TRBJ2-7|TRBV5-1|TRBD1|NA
CASSESRDRVTYEQYF
TGCGCCAGCAGCGAATCCCGGGACAGGGTAACCTACGAGCAGTACTTC
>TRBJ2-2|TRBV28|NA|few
CASSPGQDTGELFF
TGTGCCAGCAGCCCTGGGCAGGACACCGGGGAGCTGTTTTTT
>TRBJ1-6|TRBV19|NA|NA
CASSITSPQSPLHF
TGTGCCAGTAGTATAACGTCGCCGCAATCACCCCTCCACTTT
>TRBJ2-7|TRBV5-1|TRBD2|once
CASRPLAGSSYEQYF
TGCGCCAGCAGGCCACTAGCGGGGAGCTCCTACGAGCAGTACTTC
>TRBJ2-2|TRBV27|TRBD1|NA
CASSLSSGQEIPGELFF
TGTGCCAGCAGTTTATCGTCGGGACAGGAAATACCCGGGGAGCTGTTTTTT
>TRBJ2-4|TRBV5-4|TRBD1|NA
CASSPPDRGNIQYF
TGTGCCAGCAGCCCCCCGGACAGGGGGAACATTCAGTACTTC
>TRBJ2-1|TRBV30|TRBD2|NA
CAWSVLGREPNNEQFF
TGTGCCTGGAGTGTACTCGGGCGGGAGCCCAACAATGAGCAGTTCTTC
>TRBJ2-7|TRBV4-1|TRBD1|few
CASSQDPTGQSYEQYF
TGCGCCAGCAGCCAAGACCCTACGGGACAGTCCTACGAGCAGTACTTC
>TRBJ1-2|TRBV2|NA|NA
CASSVRVGGTYGYTF
TGTGCCAGCAGTGTCCGGGTGGGGGGGACCTATGGCTACACCTTC
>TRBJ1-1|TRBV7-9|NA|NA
CASSIRGPDRNTEAFF
TGTGCCAGCAGCATTAGGGGCCCCGACAGGAACACTGAAGCTTTCTTT
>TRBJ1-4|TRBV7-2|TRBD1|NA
CASSFTGGTNEKLFF
TGTGCCAGCAGCTTTACAGGGGGTACTAATGAAAAACTGTTTTTT
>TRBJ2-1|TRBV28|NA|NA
CASTGRGIDNEQFF
TGTGCCAGCACCGGACGGGGGATCGACAATGAGCAGTTCTTC
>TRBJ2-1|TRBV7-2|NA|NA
CASRPHGRRYNEQFF
TGTGCCAGCAGACCCCACGGGCGTCGGTACAATGAGCAGTTCTTC
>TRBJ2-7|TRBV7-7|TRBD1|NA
CASSLGTGAYEQYF
TGTGCCAGCAGCTTAGGGACAGGGGCCTACGAGCAGTACTTC
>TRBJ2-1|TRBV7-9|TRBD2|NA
CASTLTSGPSPNEQFF
TGTGCCAGCACCCTGACTAGCGGTCCGTCCCCTAATGAGCAGTTCTTC
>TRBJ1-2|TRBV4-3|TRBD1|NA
CASSQDRGPGTGNYGYTF
TGCGCCAGCAGCCAAGATCGGGGCCCCGGGACAGGCAACTATGGCTACACCTTC
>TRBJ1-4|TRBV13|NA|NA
CASSLRASNEKLFF
TGTGCCAGCAGCTTACGAGCATCGAATGAAAAACTGTTTTTT
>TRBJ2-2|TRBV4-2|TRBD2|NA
CASSQVAGTSGRTGELFF
TGTGCCAGCAGCCAGGTGGCCGGGACTAGCGGGAGAACCGGGGAGCTGTTTTTT
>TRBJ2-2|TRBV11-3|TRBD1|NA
CASSSDRAGELFF
TGTGCCAGCAGCTCCGACAGGGCTGGGGAGCTGTTTTTT
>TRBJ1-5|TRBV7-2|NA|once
CASSLIGQPSNQPQHF
TGTGCCAGCAGCTTAATCGGACAGCCTAGCAATCAGCCCCAGCATTTT
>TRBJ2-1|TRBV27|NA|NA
CASSLIGDPLSYNEQFF
TGTGCCAGCAGTTTAATAGGGGACCCCTTATCCTACAATGAGCAGTTCTTC
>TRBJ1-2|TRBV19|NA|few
CASSPASTTDYLNYGYTF
TGTGCCAGTAGTCCGGCCTCGACGACAGACTACCTGAACTATGGCTACACCTTC
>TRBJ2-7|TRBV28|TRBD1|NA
CASSFDRGSDEQYF
TGTGCCAGCAGTTTCGACAGGGGGAGCGACGAGCAGTACTTC